This T cell receptor (beta chain) appears in the sequencing data of a study of T cells in Graves' hyperthyroidism and ophthalmopathy (dated by TCRdb to between 2018 and 2020). About the full investigation: Peripheral blood samples were taken at the time of initial diagnosis, prior to any treatment. The study also compared thyroid tissue and blood T-cell repertoires from about 6 Graves' hyperthyroidism patients. The 100 discovery patients were randomly split 7:3 into training and test sets. The paper describes TCR Vbeta CDR3 sequencing of 135 peripheral blood samples, made up of 43 ophthalmopathy patients, some 80 hyperthyroidism patients and approximately 17 progressor patients. An independent validation cohort of under 20 hyperthyroidism patients and approximately 16 patients who later progressed to ophthalmopathy tested prospective prediction of ophthalmopathy. TCR V-J signatures able to tell the groups apart were searched for in a discovery cohort of 90 to 100 patients, of whom more than 40 had Graves' ophthalmopathy and roughly 57 had stable Graves' hyperthyroidism. Following sampling, methimazole starting at 30 mg daily was given to hyperthyroidism patients, and high-dose intravenous methylprednisolone was given to ophthalmopathy patients. Summary of the overall study and its limitations: Most expanded thyroid clonotypes (frequency above 0.001) were also detected in blood, suggesting blood repertoires may reflect thyroid immune responses. In validation, the model predicted progression to ophthalmopathy with over 60% sensitivity and roughly 72% specificity, a median of roughly seven months before onset. Sample size was not statistically predetermined, and blinding of investigators to group allocation was not performed. A 13 V-J signature model separated ophthalmopathy from stable hyperthyroidism, with 87.88% sensitivity and just under 84% specificity in cross-validation and 80%/75% in testing.

The germline V gene (reference sequence) supplies CDR1 SEHNR and CDR2 FQNEAQ. Including the terminal cysteine and phenylalanine, the CDR3 comprises 13 residues. The sequence is cut down to CDR3 DNA, 39 bases in frame from base 1. The TCR beta CDR3 regions were amplified from RNA transcripts. The first round of RT-PCR for the TCR CDR3 was performed with the HTBI primer set and the Qiagen OneStep RT-PCR kit. Libraries were constructed in a second round of multiplex PCR, after which size selection and purification were carried out. The libraries were sequenced on an Illumina HiSeq2000 using paired-end 100 bp reads. Per the original workflow: SOAPnuke was used to process the raw data, throwing out any read that contained adapters or uncalled bases, had a mean Phred below 15, or lacked an exact constant-primer or identifier match. High-quality paired reads were merged using COPE v1.2.5, and each unique nucleotide sequence was defined as a clonotype. Clonotypes were aligned to IMGT TRBV, TRBD and TRBJ reference segments using MiTCR v1.1. Analysis was restricted to V-J combinations with a frequency above 0.0001, which covered 98% to 99.2% of repertoires. A TCS score was defined as the ratio between F50 (clonal expansion) and ExV (chaos), using BLOSUM62-based TCRdist between CDR3 peptides within each V-J. Welch's t-statistics and random forest reduced approximately 520 V-J features to 13, which were used in a naive Bayes classifier (R e1071). Using fastp at Q25 and MiXCR, TCRdb reprocessed the public reads and kept productive beta chains. CDR3 protein sequences are deduplicated, and each keeps its most common genes and DNA. The V and J calls come from TCRdb's annotation, not from the publication. In all, the sample holds about 420,000 distinct CDR3 sequences, and 15% to 19% of those were seen once. 7.7% of the sample goes to the ten largest clones.

A patient counted as having stable Graves' hyperthyroidism if no progression to ophthalmopathy occurred over 18 months of follow-up. Hyperthyroidism patients were aged 18 to 65 years and newly diagnosed, with disease duration of less than 2 months. Any patient with an uncontrolled infection, another autoimmune disease, pregnancy or lactation was excluded. Diagnoses were established on the basis of clinical symptoms, serum thyroxine and TRAb, thyroid ultrasound, and orbital computed tomography. Ficoll-Paque density gradient centrifugation was used to isolate PBMCs from approximately 11 ml of fresh peripheral blood. Total RNA was extracted with Trizol reagent, and quality was checked on an Agilent 2100 Bioanalyzer. This clonotype has ten or more counts. The antigen it binds to is not known. It has no much larger one-base neighbor in the sample; base qualities were not kept.

The origin of this receptor is a woman aged 18-29 years with Graves' hyperthyroidism. The rearrangement joined TRBV7-9 to TRBJ2-2; the D gene is possibly TRBD1 or TRBD2, each agreeing over 6 bases. Sequenced sample: blood. The DNA sequence reads TGTGCGGCAAGGGGGGCAGACACCGGGGAGCTGTTTTTT. This is translated as CAARGADTGELFF. Reference TRBV7-9 and TRBJ2-2 proteins supply the regions before and after the CDR3; the full variable domain is: DTGVSQNPRHKITKRGQNVTFRCDPISEHNRLYWYRQTLGQGPEFLTYFQNEAQLEKSRLLSDRFSAERPKGSFSTLEIQRTEQGDSAMYLCAARGADTGELFFGEGSRLTVL.